The count of the clone carrying this T cell receptor (beta chain) is one. Repertoires were generated with immunoSEQ multiplex PCR, while TCRdb's copy carries only in-frame clones and drops some. The data hold approximately 90,000 clones, with 86% observed a single time. This specimen belongs to a study of blood T cell repertoires in COVID-19. The CDR3 covers 13 residues. The V gene end was trimmed by 0 bases and the J gene end by 10 bases; junction bases not matched to a gene: 4. CDR1 is SGHRS and CDR2 is YFSETQ in the germline V gene. The clonotype was recovered from a woman aged 80 or older with acute or convalescent COVID-19. This chain connects TRBV5-1 to TRBJ2-1; TRBD2 aligns across 7 bases. What was sequenced was peripheral blood. CDR3 region: CASSLGLANEQFF. The CDR3 DNA follows: TGCGCCAGCAGCTTGGGACTAGCAAACGAGCAGTTCTTC.